A single T cell receptor (beta chain) is shown here with its context. The antigen remains undetermined. This CDR3 is built from 16 residues. Germline V gene lookup returns CDR1 SGDLS and CDR2 YYNGEE. The J segment lost 5 bases and the V segment lost 0 bases, leaving 7 bases of the junction unmatched. The sample belongs to a study of cytomegalovirus exposure and HLA in healthy donors. The overall study: A subsequent analysis stated that the 100 to 150 validation repertoires were run on the same platform as the approximately 700 first-cohort repertoires.

Overall study findings and caveats: The study put 150 to 200 TCR beta chains on its list as cytomegalovirus-associated.

Sequencing was performed with immunoSEQ multiplex PCR; in TCRdb, only in-frame clones are kept and a portion is missing. Of more than 300,000 clones listed, 86% are singletons. What was sequenced was PBMCs. The receptor was isolated from a woman between 18 and 29 years old in good health and CMV-seronegative. This rearrangement joins TRBV9 to TRBJ2-3; TRBD2 agrees at 9 bases. The CDR3 loop reads CASSVATAGGKDTQYF. The CDR3 DNA reads TGTGCCAGCAGCGTAGCTACGGCGGGAGGGAAAGATACGCAGTATTTT.